These 17 T cell receptor beta chains were sequenced from one sample in a study of beta chain features in type 1 diabetes. Expressed TCRB transcripts were sequenced after all isolated RNA was converted to cDNA. Assay used: immunoSEQ multiplex PCR; TCRdb lists only in-frame clones, some missing. The repertoire holds 350,000 or so clones, with 15% to 20% as singletons. The sample comprised naive CD4+ T cells from blood. Receptors originate from a woman aged 18 to 35 in good health.

This clone was seen a few times. A read error may produce the germline difference seen at one junction end. The chain is built from TRBV6-6 and TRBJ1-5; 8 nucleotides match TRBD1. This CDR3 spans 12 amino acids. CDR1 MNHNY and CDR2 SVGAGI come from the germline V gene (reference sequence). The CDR3 spells CASSNGQGGNYF. The CDR3 region has the DNA TGTGCCAGCAGTAACGGACAGGGCGGGAATTATTTT.

V and J are TRBV15 and TRBJ1-6, with D unresolved. V lost 1 base, J lost 7 bases, and 17 bases lay in between. CDR1 and CDR2 (germline): LNHNV, YYDKDF (reference sequence). The CDR3 is 17 amino acids. CDR3 region: CATSRVLKGVENSPLHF. CDR3 DNA sequence: TGTGCCACCAGCAGAGTTCTAAAGGGAGTGGAGAATTCACCCCTCCACTTT.

The chain employs TRBV5-6 and TRBJ2-2; 8 bases agree with TRBD1. Germline CDR1 and CDR2: SGHDT and YYEEEE. The CDR3 covers 16 residues. J gave up 0 bases and V 7 bases, and 8 bases lay outside the gene matches. The CDR3 protein is CASQPRTGTNTGELFF. The CDR3 DNA reads TGTGCCAGCCAGCCCCGGACAGGGACGAACACCGGGGAGCTGTTTTTT. Complete variable domain (other parts from reference TRBV5-6 and TRBJ2-2): DAGVTQSPTHLIKTRGQQVTLRCSPKSGHDTVSWYQQALGQGPQFIFQYYEEEERQRGNFPDRFSGHQFPNYSSELNVNALLLGDSALYLCASQPRTGTNTGELFFGEGSRLTVL.

This rearrangement joins TRBV7-2 to TRBJ2-1; TRBD1 matches at 8 bases. The CDR3 sequence is 16 residues long. The V and J ends lost 7 bases and 4 bases, in that order; junction bases with no gene match: 12. Germline V gene sequence: CDR1 SGHTA, CDR2 FQGNSA. As DNA, the CDR3 is TGTGCCAGCACTCCACCTGGGACAGGAGATTACAATGAGCAGTTCTTC. Its translation is CASTPPGTGDYNEQFF.

This clone appeared a few times. The chain employs TRBV5-1 and TRBJ2-3, with D maybe TRBD2 (7 bases). The length of the CDR3 is 16 residues. V shed 2 bases and J shed 4 bases, with 17 bases lying between them. The germline V gene has CDR1 SGHRS and CDR2 YFSETQ. CDR3 in DNA: TGCGCCAGCAGCTTCAGGGGCGGGAGTTTCTCAGATACGCAGTATTTT. Its translation is CASSFRGGSFSDTQYF.

The chain links TRBV28 to TRBJ2-1; no clear D gene. Trimming shortened V by 7 bases and J by 7 bases, and 8 bases separated the two germline ends. This CDR3 is built from 11 residues. CDR1 is MDHEN, CDR2 SYDVKM, per germline. The CDR3 coding sequence is TGTGCCAGCACAGCGAATAATGAGCAGTTCTTC. This codes for CASTANNEQFF.

CDR3 region: CASRSITGEQYF. The CDR3 DNA sequence: TGTGCCAGCAGATCTATAACAGGGGAGCAGTACTTC. V and J are TRBV25-1 and TRBJ2-7, with a tentative D call TRBD1 (6 bases). Per germline, CDR1 MGHDK and CDR2 SYGVNS. Between the trimmed V and J ends, which lost 6 bases and 7 bases, there was a span of 13 bases. The CDR3 loop spans 12 amino acids.

The CDR3 DNA follows: TGCAGCGTTGGTGGAGGGGCGCGACAGCCCCAGCATTTT. Protein sequence: CSVGGGARQPQHF. The V gene is TRBV29-1, the J gene TRBJ1-5; perhaps TRBD1 as D (5 bases). From germline, CDR1 is SQVTM and CDR2 ANQGSEA. This CDR3 has 13 amino acids. Between the trimmed V and J ends, which lost 4 bases and 7 bases, there was a span of 14 bases.

This clone was counted only a few times. The rearrangement links TRBV18 to TRBJ1-5; D is perhaps TRBD1 (5 bases). Trimming removed 2 bases from V and 3 bases from J, with 8 bases in between. Germline assignment: CDR1 KGHSH and CDR2 LQKENI. CDR3 size: 14 residues. CDR3 in DNA: TGTGCCAGCTCACCATCAGGGTACAATCAGCCCCAGCATTTT. Translating it yields CASSPSGYNQPQHF.

This rearrangement joins TRBV6-5 to TRBJ2-1, with TRBD1 matching over 10 bases. V lost 0 bases to trimming and J lost 4 bases; unmatched junction nucleotides: 3. Germline assignment: CDR1 MNHEY and CDR2 SVGAGI. CDR3 length equals 16 residues. The CDR3 region is CASSYSRTGGYNEQFF. CDR3 bases: TGTGCCAGCAGTTACTCGAGGACAGGGGGATACAATGAGCAGTTCTTC.

This clone was detected a few times. J is TRBJ2-3 and V is TRBV7-9, with TRBD2 as a possible D gene (5 bases). The CDR3 has 15 residues. V dropped 1 base and J dropped 4 bases, with 12 bases sitting between them. The V gene's germline CDR1 is SEHNR and CDR2 FQNEAQ (reference sequence). CDR3 sequence: CASSLVTGSPDTQYF. DNA for the CDR3: TGTGCCAGCAGCTTAGTAACGGGGAGTCCAGATACGCAGTATTTT.

V is TRBV14 and J is TRBJ1-6; TRBD1 agrees at 11 bases. J gave up 8 bases and V 8 bases, and 2 bases lay outside the gene matches. This CDR3 spans 13 amino acids. From germline, CDR1 is SGHDN and CDR2 FVKESK. Here the CDR3 DNA reads TGTGCCAGCCGGACAGGGGGCGATTCACCCCTCCACTTT. Translated: CASRTGGDSPLHF.

A few counts support this clone. This chain uses TRBV5-4 with TRBJ2-1; 9 positions match TRBD2. The V segment lost 1 base and the J segment 4 bases; nucleotides outside the gene matches: 3. This CDR3 has 15 amino acids. Germline V lookup: CDR1 SGHNT, CDR2 YYREEE (reference sequence). The CDR3 is CASSLSSGNYNEQFF. Here the CDR3 DNA reads TGTGCCAGCAGCTTGTCTAGCGGGAATTACAATGAGCAGTTCTTC.

This clone was observed a few times. V gene TRBV29-1 combines with J gene TRBJ2-2; 11 positions agree with TRBD2. Germline-derived CDR1 and CDR2 are SQVTM and ANQGSEA. CDR3 length equals 14 residues. V lost 7 bases and J lost 2; bases outside the gene matches: 3. This chain's CDR3 is CSASGGPNTGELFF. The DNA for the CDR3 is TGCAGCGCTAGCGGGGGGCCAAACACCGGGGAGCTGTTTTTT.

This clone was detected a few times. The rearrangement joins TRBV9 to TRBJ2-1, with a weak D call TRBD1 (6 bases). CDR1 and CDR2 from the germline V gene are SGDLS and YYNGEE. CDR3 size: 15 residues. V lost 0 bases and J 6 bases, leaving 13 bases between the germline ends. This chain's CDR3 is CASSVEQGPGNEQFF. As DNA, the CDR3 is TGTGCCAGCAGCGTAGAACAGGGTCCCGGCAATGAGCAGTTCTTC.

For the CDR3, the DNA is TGTGCCTGGAGTGGGCGGGACAGGGGATGGTTGGTGAACACTGAAGCTTTCTTT. This sequence encodes CAWSGRDRGWLVNTEAFF. The chain is built from TRBV30 and TRBJ1-1, with 10 bases matching TRBD1. Germline values: CDR1 GTSNPN, CDR2 SVGIG (reference sequence). The V and J ends lost 1 base and 0 bases, in that order; junction bases with no gene match: 11. This CDR3 is 18 amino acids long.

This chain uses TRBV27 with TRBJ1-5; D not resolved. This CDR3 comprises 14 residues. Germline CDR1 is MNHEY and CDR2 is SMNVEV (reference sequence). With 3 bases removed from V and 0 bases from J, the gap between germline ends came to 6 bases. CDR3 bases: TGTGCCAGCAGTTTCAGGTTTAGCAATCAGCCCCAGCATTTT. Residues: CASSFRFSNQPQHF.